This T cell receptor (beta chain) was documented in a study of early T cells in non-severe SARS-CoV-2 infection. Study information: Chains stayed unpaired after sequencing of bulk RNA from unsorted whole blood.

The CDR3 has 13 amino acids. CDR1 and CDR2 from the germline V gene are SGHAT and FQDESV (reference sequence). The V and J ends lost 7 bases and 9 bases respectively, with 16 bases between them. With respect to this clonotype: The antigen remains unidentified.

Findings and limits, study-wide: There was a bias toward anti-spike CD8 responses in VDJdb matching, which missed private and CD4 specificities.

Individual cDNA molecules each received unique molecular identifiers attached to them. MiXCR, applied by TCRdb to the 5' RACE reads, yields one record per CDR3 protein. Of 25,000 to 35,000 distinct CDR3 sequences detected, less than 6.5% appear once; the ten largest clones hold roughly 2.7%. The sequenced material came from whole blood. This receptor was taken from an adult who was a healthcare worker with PCR-confirmed SARS-CoV-2 infection or an uninfected control (not recorded which). The chain couples TRBV11-1 to TRBJ2-1; possible D gene TRBD1, 5 bases. CDR3 in DNA: TGTGCCAGCAACCTTAAGGGGTACGGTGAGCAGTTCTTC. As protein: CASNLKGYGEQFF. The variable domain in full, with the rest retrieved from reference TRBV11-1 and TRBJ2-1, is EAEVAQSPRYKITEKSQAVAFWCDPISGHATLYWYRQILGQGPELLVQFQDESVVDDSQLPKDRFSAERLKGVDSTLKIQPAELGDSAMYLCASNLKGYGEQFFGPGTRLTVL.